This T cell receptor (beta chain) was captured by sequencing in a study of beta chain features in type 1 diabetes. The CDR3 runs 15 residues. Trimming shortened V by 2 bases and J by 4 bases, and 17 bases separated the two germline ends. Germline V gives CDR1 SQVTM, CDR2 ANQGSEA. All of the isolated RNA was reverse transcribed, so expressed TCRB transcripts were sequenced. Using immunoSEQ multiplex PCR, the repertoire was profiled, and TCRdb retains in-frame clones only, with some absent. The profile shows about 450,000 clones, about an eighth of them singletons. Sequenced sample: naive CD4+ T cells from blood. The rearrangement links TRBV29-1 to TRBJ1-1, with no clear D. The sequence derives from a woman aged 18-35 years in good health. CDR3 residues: CSVESRVRKGTEAFF. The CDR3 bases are TGCAGCGTTGAATCGAGAGTCCGAAAGGGCACTGAAGCTTTCTTT.